The clone carrying this T cell receptor (beta chain) showed up just once. Trimming stripped 3 bases from V and 8 bases from J, with 17 bases between. CDR3 size: 14 residues. Germline V gene data show CDR1 as SGHTS and CDR2 as YDEGEE. The table came from immunoSEQ multiplex PCR; TCRdb's copy has only in-frame clones and leaves some out. The sample lists fewer than 10,000 clones, around 70% occurring once. This specimen belongs to a study of cytotoxic CD8 clonotypes in ibrutinib-treated CLL. Study overall: Enrolment comprised under twelve relapsed/refractory and some 15 treatment-naive patients; 17 were IGHV unmutated. Response sampling occurred after a median 12 months of treatment (range 6 to 36).

The specimen was PBMCs, collected before ibrutinib treatment. The rearrangement uses TRBV5-8 and TRBJ1-2; TRBD1 might be the D (5 bases). This sequence was found in a human donor with chronic lymphocytic leukemia. For the CDR3, the DNA is TGTGCCAGCAGCTCGGGACCCAAGGCGGTCGGCTACACCTTC. This codes for CASSSGPKAVGYTF.